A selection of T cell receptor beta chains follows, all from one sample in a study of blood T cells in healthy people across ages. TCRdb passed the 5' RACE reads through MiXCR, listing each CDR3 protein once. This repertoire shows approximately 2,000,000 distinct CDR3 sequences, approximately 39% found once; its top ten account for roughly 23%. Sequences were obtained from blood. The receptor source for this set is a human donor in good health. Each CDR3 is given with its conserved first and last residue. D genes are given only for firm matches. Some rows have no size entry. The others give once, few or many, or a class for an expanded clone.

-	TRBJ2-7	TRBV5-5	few	CASSELPGPQGNEQYF	TGTGCCAGCAGCGAGTTGCCGGGACCCCAAGGGAACGAGCAGTACTTC
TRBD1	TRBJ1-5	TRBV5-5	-	CASSPGQGLGKPQHF	TGTGCCAGCAGCCCTGGACAGGGCTTGGGAAAGCCCCAGCATTTT
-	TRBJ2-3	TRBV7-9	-	CASSPPLGARDTQYF	TGTGCCAGCAGCCCCCCCTTGGGAGCCCGGGATACGCAGTATTTT
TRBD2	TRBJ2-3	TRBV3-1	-	CASSPRTSSIDTQYF	TGTGCCAGCAGCCCACGGACTAGCTCCATTGATACGCAGTATTTT
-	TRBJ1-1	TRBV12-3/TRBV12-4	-	CASSPQRGVLAFF	TGTGCCAGCAGCCCACAAAGGGGGGTATTAGCTTTCTTT
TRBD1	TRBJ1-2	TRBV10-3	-	CAIGGFGTGAYNYGYTF	TGTGCCATCGGGGGTTTCGGGACAGGGGCGTACAACTATGGCTACACCTTC
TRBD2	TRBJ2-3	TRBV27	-	CASSLRPGILAGGPGDTQYF	TGTGCCAGCAGTTTACGACCAGGTATACTAGCGGGGGGGCCTGGAGATACGCAGTATTTT
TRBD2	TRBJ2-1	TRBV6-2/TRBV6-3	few	CASSYRPRTSGGMPRGQGIDEQFF	TGTGCCAGCAGTTACCGACCCCGGACTAGCGGGGGTATGCCCCGGGGCCAGGGTATAGATGAGCAGTTCTTC
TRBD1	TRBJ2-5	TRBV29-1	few	CSVAVGGDRGETQYF	TGCAGCGTTGCGGTCGGCGGGGACAGGGGAGAGACCCAGTACTTC
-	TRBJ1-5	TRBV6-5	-	CASSYAQGPDQPQHF	TGTGCCAGCAGTTACGCACAGGGTCCCGATCAGCCCCAGCATTTT
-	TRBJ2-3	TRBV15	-	CATSRDWASSDTQYF	TGTGCCACCAGCAGAGATTGGGCCTCCTCGGATACGCAGTATTTT
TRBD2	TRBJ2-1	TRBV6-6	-	CASSLGLAARHEQFF	TGTGCCAGCAGTTTAGGACTAGCGGCTCGCCATGAGCAGTTCTTC
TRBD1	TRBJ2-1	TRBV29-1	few	CSANLAGGRNEQFF	TGCAGCGCGAATCTGGCAGGGGGCAGAAATGAGCAGTTCTTC
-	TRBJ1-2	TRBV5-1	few	CASSLAKDYGYTF	TGCGCCAGCAGCCTAGCCAAGGACTATGGCTACACCTTC
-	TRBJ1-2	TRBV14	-	CASSQIGSYGYTF	TGTGCCAGCAGCCAAATAGGGTCCTATGGCTACACCTTC
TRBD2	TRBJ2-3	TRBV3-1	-	CASSQGTSGRDTQYF	TGTGCCAGCAGCCAAGGGACTAGCGGACGGGATACGCAGTATTTT
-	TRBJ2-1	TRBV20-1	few	CSARYPGGKNEQFF	TGCAGTGCTAGATACCCCGGGGGCAAGAATGAGCAGTTCTTC
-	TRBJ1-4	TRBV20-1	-	CSARETAGRDEKLFF	TGCAGTGCTAGAGAAACCGCCGGACGGGATGAAAAACTGTTTTTT
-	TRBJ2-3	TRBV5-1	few	CASSRGAGGPSDTQYF	TGCGCCAGCAGCCGCGGGGCAGGGGGGCCTTCGGATACGCAGTATTTT
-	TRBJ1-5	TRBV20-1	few	CSALEGRGNQPQHF	TGCAGTGCTTTGGAGGGAAGGGGCAATCAGCCCCAGCATTTT
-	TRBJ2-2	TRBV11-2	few	CASTWERTGELFF	TGTGCCAGCACCTGGGAGCGCACCGGGGAGCTGTTTTTT
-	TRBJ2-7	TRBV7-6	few	CASSTTAYEQYF	TGTGCCAGCAGTACCACAGCATACGAGCAGTACTTC
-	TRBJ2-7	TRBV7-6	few	CTSSLAPPDSNFYEQYF	TGTACCAGCAGTTTGGCCCCTCCGGACAGTAACTTCTACGAGCAGTACTTC
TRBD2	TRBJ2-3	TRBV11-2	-	CASSLAGLAVNTDTQYF	TGTGCCAGCAGCTTAGCGGGACTAGCGGTGAACACAGATACGCAGTATTTT
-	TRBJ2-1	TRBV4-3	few	CASSQGSENNEQFF	TGCGCCAGCAGCCAAGGTTCGGAAAACAATGAGCAGTTCTTC
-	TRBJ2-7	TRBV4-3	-	CASSQDGSSAREQYF	TGCGCCAGCAGTCAAGATGGGAGCTCAGCGAGGGAGCAGTACTTC
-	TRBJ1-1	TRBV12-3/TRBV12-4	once	CASSLAGYAGTEAFF	TGTGCCAGCAGTTTAGCAGGGTATGCGGGCACTGAAGCTTTCTTT
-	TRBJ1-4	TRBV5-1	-	CASSLGQPTEKLFF	TGCGCCAGCAGCTTGGGACAGCCCACTGAAAAACTGTTTTTT
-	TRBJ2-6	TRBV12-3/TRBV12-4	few	CASTYRAGANVLTF	TGTGCCAGCACCTACAGGGCTGGGGCCAACGTCCTGACTTTC
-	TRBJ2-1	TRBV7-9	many	CASSLMGPEQFF	TGTGCCAGCAGCTTAATGGGGCCTGAGCAGTTCTTC
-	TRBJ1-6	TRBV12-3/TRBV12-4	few	CASSLAPSGDSPLHF	TGTGCCAGCAGCCTGGCGCCCAGTGGGGATTCACCCCTCCACTTT